This TCR beta chain emerged from a study of blood T cell repertoires in COVID-19. The CDR3 contains 17 residues. The V gene lost 1 base and the J gene lost 0 bases, with 13 bases spanning the gap. Germline V gene sequence: CDR1 SGHNT, CDR2 YENEEA. Generated by immunoSEQ multiplex PCR, the TCRdb table keeps only in-frame clones and is missing some. This repertoire shows 150,000 to 200,000 clones, roughly nine tenths found once; its top ten account for 2.1%. This TCR derives from a man between 65 and 80 years old with active or convalescent COVID-19. The rearrangement joins TRBV11-3 to TRBJ2-1, with TRBD2 as a possible D gene (6 bases). The sequencing input was peripheral blood. The CDR3 region is CASSLGAGPSSYNEQFF. The CDR3 DNA sequence: TGTGCCAGCAGCTTAGGAGCGGGTCCGAGCTCCTACAATGAGCAGTTCTTC.